The 5 T cell receptor beta chains below all came from one sample that was sequenced in a study of CD8+ T cells in alopecia areata. As the sequencing template, cDNA was produced by extracting RNA and reverse transcribing it. The table came from immunoSEQ multiplex PCR; TCRdb's copy has only in-frame clones and leaves some out. The repertoire holds approximately 140,000 clones, with more than 45% as singletons. The specimen was CD4+ T cells sorted from blood. Receptors originate from a human donor with alopecia areata.

The genes are TRBV19 and TRBJ2-7; weak D call: TRBD1 (5 bases). CDR3 length: 15 amino acids. In germline, CDR1 is LNHDA, CDR2 SQIVND (reference sequence). V dropped 4 bases and J dropped 6 bases, with 19 bases sitting between them. In DNA, the CDR3 is TGTGCCAGTAGTACCGACAGTTCTCATACCATCGAGCAGTACTTC. Protein sequence: CASSTDSSHTIEQYF.

In its sample, this clone was seen a few times. The chain recombines TRBV2 with TRBJ2-7; TRBD1 is a possible D gene (6 bases). This CDR3 has 13 amino acids. Germline CDR1 reads SNHLY; CDR2 reads FYNNEI. The ends were cut back, 3 bases at V and 3 bases at J, with 9 bases in the middle. The CDR3 spells CASSDPGVYEQYF. The CDR3 coding sequence is TGTGCCAGCAGTGATCCAGGGGTCTACGAGCAGTACTTC.

This chain joins TRBV7-2 and TRBJ2-5, with 9 positions matching TRBD2. CDR3 size: 16 residues. After removal of 5 bases from V and 5 bases from J, the junction contained 12 bases not matched to a gene. Germline V CDR1 and CDR2: SGHTA, FQGNSA. Written as DNA, the CDR3 is TGTGCCAGCAGCGCCTTTTTAGCGGGAGAGCGGGAGACCCAGTACTTC. This codes for CASSAFLAGERETQYF.

The rearrangement uses TRBV30 and TRBJ1-5, with 8 bases matching TRBD1. V gave up 2 bases and J gave up 6 bases; unmatched junction bases: 6. The CDR3 covers 14 residues. The germline V gene has CDR1 GTSNPN and CDR2 SVGIG (reference sequence). CDR3 protein: CAWSPSGGGQPQHF. The CDR3 bases are TGTGCCTGGAGTCCCTCAGGGGGCGGTCAGCCCCAGCATTTT.

This chain joins TRBV4-1 and TRBJ2-1, with D maybe TRBD2 (6 bases). CDR1 MGHRA and CDR2 YSYEKL come from the germline V gene. V was cut by 4 bases and J by 13 bases, with 14 bases left in between. The CDR3 has 12 residues. CDR3 sequence: CASSPGGGSQFF. The CDR3 nucleotides are TGCGCCAGCAGCCCCGGAGGAGGGAGCCAGTTCTTC.